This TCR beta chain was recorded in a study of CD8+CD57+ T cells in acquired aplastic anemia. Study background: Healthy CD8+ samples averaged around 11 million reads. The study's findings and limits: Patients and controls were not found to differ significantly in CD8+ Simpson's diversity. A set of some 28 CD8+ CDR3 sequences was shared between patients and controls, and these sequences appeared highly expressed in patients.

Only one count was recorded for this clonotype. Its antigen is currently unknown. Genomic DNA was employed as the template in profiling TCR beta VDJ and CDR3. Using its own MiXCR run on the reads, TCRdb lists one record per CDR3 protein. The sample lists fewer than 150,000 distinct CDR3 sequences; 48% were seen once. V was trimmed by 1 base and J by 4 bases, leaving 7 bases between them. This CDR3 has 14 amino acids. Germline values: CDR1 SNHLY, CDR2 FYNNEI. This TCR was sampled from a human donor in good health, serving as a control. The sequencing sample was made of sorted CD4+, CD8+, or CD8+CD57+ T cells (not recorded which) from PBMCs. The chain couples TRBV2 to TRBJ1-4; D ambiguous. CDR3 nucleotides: TGTGCCAGCAGTGAAGGGCAGTTTAATGAAAAACTGTTTTTT. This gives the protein CASSEGQFNEKLFF.